The rows below give T cell receptor beta chains drawn from one sample of a study of T cells in Graves' hyperthyroidism and ophthalmopathy. Using its own MiXCR run on the multiplex PCR reads, TCRdb lists one record per CDR3 protein. Here the sample spans under 400,000 distinct CDR3 sequences, over 12% being singletons. The sequenced sample was blood. These receptors were taken from a woman in her sixties with Graves' ophthalmopathy. Each CDR3 is given with its conserved first and last residue. A D gene is named only where the DNA matches it firmly. Rows give clone size only sometimes, using once, few, many, or a class for an expanded clone.

J gene	V gene	clone size	D gene	CDR3 protein	CDR3 DNA
TRBJ2-1	TRBV4-1	-	-	CASSQAPGTDYNEQFF	TGCGCCAGCAGCCAAGCCCCCGGGACTGACTACAATGAGCAGTTCTTC
TRBJ2-1	TRBV6-2/TRBV6-3	-	-	CATGGTNNEQFF	TGTGCCACCGGTGGGACGAACAATGAGCAGTTCTTC
TRBJ2-1	TRBV25-1	many	TRBD1	CASSAFGRGKDNEQFF	TGTGCCAGCAGTGCGTTCGGCAGGGGGAAGGACAATGAGCAGTTCTTC
TRBJ2-5	TRBV13	many	-	CASSVGGGSETQYF	TGTGCCAGCAGCGTAGGGGGGGGGTCAGAGACCCAGTACTTC
TRBJ2-1	TRBV7-2	-	TRBD2	CASSFTGLPPIAGGPGEQFF	TGTGCCAGCAGCTTTACCGGGCTTCCACCTATAGCGGGAGGGCCCGGTGAGCAGTTCTTC
TRBJ1-4	TRBV2	many	-	CASNQGQEKLFF	TGTGCCAGCAATCAGGGGCAAGAAAAACTGTTTTTT
TRBJ1-1	TRBV12-3/TRBV12-4	many	-	CASSFGGEAFF	TGTGCCAGCAGTTTTGGCGGCGAAGCTTTCTTT
TRBJ2-7	TRBV30	many	-	CAWTTGQTYEQYF	TGTGCCTGGACCACCGGACAGACCTACGAGCAGTACTTC
TRBJ1-1	TRBV5-1	many	TRBD1	CASSENRGTNTEAFF	TGCGCCAGCAGCGAAAACAGGGGAACGAACACTGAAGCTTTCTTT
TRBJ2-7	TRBV3-1	many	-	CASSQDVVAPGREQYF	TGCGCCAGCAGCCAAGATGTGGTAGCTCCTGGTAGGGAGCAGTACTTC
TRBJ2-1	TRBV6-2/TRBV6-3	-	-	CASRSYAPRQGVSSYNEQFF	TGTGCCAGCAGGAGTTACGCCCCGCGACAAGGGGTGAGCTCCTACAATGAGCAGTTCTTC
TRBJ2-7	TRBV14	many	-	CASSQDSDKIWEQYF	TGTGCCAGCAGCCAAGATTCCGACAAGATTTGGGAGCAGTACTTC
TRBJ2-4	TRBV20-1	many	-	CSAEDQTGNIQYF	TGCAGTGCTGAGGATCAGACAGGCAACATTCAGTACTTC
TRBJ2-1	TRBV27	few	-	CASSTSGGISSHNEQFF	TGTGCCAGCAGCACCTCAGGGGGGATCAGCTCCCACAATGAGCAGTTCTTC
TRBJ1-6	TRBV19	few	-	CASSTPAQGPQASPLHF	TGTGCCAGTAGTACGCCCGCCCAGGGACCGCAAGCGTCACCCCTCCACTTT
TRBJ2-7	TRBV2	many	-	CASILPRGASEQYF	TGTGCCAGCATCTTACCCCGGGGGGCCTCGGAGCAGTACTTC
TRBJ1-3	TRBV2	-	-	CASSELGTGNTIYF	TGTGCCAGCAGTGAATTAGGGACTGGAAACACCATATATTTT
TRBJ2-1	TRBV7-6	-	-	CASSSRERGNEQFF	TGTGCCAGCAGCTCCAGGGAGCGCGGTAATGAGCAGTTCTTC
TRBJ1-6	TRBV5-1	-	-	CASGAGDYNSPLHF	TGCGCCAGCGGGGCAGGGGATTATAATTCACCCCTCCACTTT
TRBJ1-2	TRBV3-1	many	-	CASSAAGNGYTF	TGTGCCAGCAGCGCGGCAGGGAATGGCTACACCTTC
TRBJ2-5	TRBV30	-	TRBD1	CAWSARDRGKEIQYF	TGTGCCTGGAGTGCCCGGGACAGGGGAAAAGAGATCCAGTACTTC
TRBJ2-7	TRBV18	-	-	CASSPSPGYEQYF	TGTGCCAGCTCACCCTCCCCGGGCTACGAGCAGTACTTC
TRBJ1-5	TRBV19	few	TRBD1	CASSIGRGFQPQHF	TGTGCCAGTAGTATCGGCAGGGGGTTTCAGCCCCAGCATTTT
TRBJ2-1	TRBV7-2	many	TRBD2	CASSLVGLAGSKYNEQFF	TGTGCCAGCAGCTTAGTCGGACTAGCGGGTTCAAAGTACAATGAGCAGTTCTTC
TRBJ1-4	TRBV27	-	TRBD1	CASRPTGGDEKLFF	TGTGCCAGCAGGCCGACAGGGGGGGACGAAAAACTGTTTTTT
TRBJ2-3	TRBV19	-	-	CASSIPRVTDTQYF	TGTGCCAGTAGTATACCCAGGGTGACAGATACGCAGTATTTT
TRBJ1-1	TRBV2	many	-	CASSEDGDAGTEAFF	TGTGCCAGCAGTGAAGACGGGGATGCAGGGACTGAAGCTTTCTTT
TRBJ2-1	TRBV6-1	many	-	CASSGLVPYNEQFF	TGTGCCAGCAGTGGGCTAGTCCCCTACAATGAGCAGTTCTTC
TRBJ1-5	TRBV5-1	-	-	CASSLSTGDQPQHF	TGCGCCAGCAGCTTGTCGACAGGAGACCAGCCCCAGCATTTT
TRBJ2-1	TRBV20-1	few	-	CSARDEERAVEFF	TGCAGTGCTAGAGATGAGGAGAGGGCCGTGGAGTTCTTC
TRBJ2-1	TRBV5-1	many	TRBD1	CASSTTGTGAYNEQFF	TGCGCCAGCAGTACCACCGGGACAGGGGCCTACAATGAGCAGTTCTTC
TRBJ2-7	TRBV20-1	many	TRBD2	CSARETSGTIYEQYF	TGCAGTGCTAGGGAGACTAGCGGGACTATCTACGAGCAGTACTTC
TRBJ2-7	TRBV29-1	-	TRBD2	CSAGTSEYEQYF	TGCAGCGCCGGGACTAGCGAGTACGAGCAGTACTTC
TRBJ2-4	TRBV3-1	many	-	CASSRIGTPDQYF	TGTGCCAGCAGCCGAATCGGGACCCCTGATCAGTACTTC
TRBJ2-1	TRBV10-1	many	-	CASSAPQGSTQDEQFF	TGCGCCAGCAGCGCACCACAGGGTTCGACCCAGGATGAGCAGTTCTTC
TRBJ2-1	TRBV12-3/TRBV12-4	many	-	CASSISHNWGYNEQFF	TGTGCCAGCAGCATTTCGCACAACTGGGGGTACAATGAGCAGTTCTTC
TRBJ2-6	TRBV6-5	-	-	CASSYPPGTGANVLTF	TGTGCCAGCAGTTACCCCCCAGGGACCGGGGCCAACGTCCTGACTTTC